This TCR beta chain came from a study of response to subunit inactivated influenza vaccine. TCRdb reanalysed the RT-PCR reads using MiXCR and keeps one entry per CDR3 protein. This sample has 560,000 or so distinct CDR3 sequences, with 6% to 9% found just once. Sequenced here: PBMCs from blood, sampled roughly 24 months after vaccination. The sequence was obtained from a man aged 50 to 69 who received an inactivated influenza vaccine.

Here the CDR3 reads CASSLYRVGGYTF. CDR3 sequence (DNA): TGTGCCAGCAGTTTATACAGGGTCGGGGGCTACACCTTC. The chain links TRBV27 to TRBJ1-2; D is possibly TRBD1 (6 bases). This CDR3 contains 13 residues. The V and J ends lost 1 base and 8 bases respectively, with 11 bases between them. Germline V gene lookup returns CDR1 MNHEY and CDR2 SMNVEV (reference sequence).